The 13 T cell receptor beta chains in this list originate from one sample, sequenced in a study of CD8+ T cells in alopecia areata. Treatment denoted: oral pan-JAK inhibitor, 5-10 mg twice daily. Following RNA extraction, reverse transcription yielded cDNA that acted as the sequencing template. Here immunoSEQ multiplex PCR was the method, and the copy in TCRdb shows in-frame clones only, minus some. Of hundreds of thousands of clones listed, more than 60% are singletons. Sequenced here: CD4+ T cells sorted from blood, sampled at approximately week 44, from a patient treated with tofacitinib. These TCRs come from a human donor with alopecia areata.

The chain employs TRBV4-3 and TRBJ2-3; D is uncertain. V gave up 1 base and J gave up 4 bases, with 6 bases separating them. The CDR3 spans 13 residues. The germline V gene has CDR1 LGHNA and CDR2 YSLEER. CDR3 in amino acids: CASSQVLADTQYF. CDR3 DNA sequence: TGCGCCAGCAGCCAAGTTTTGGCAGATACGCAGTATTTT.

The sample holds a few counts of this clone. This sequence joins TRBV7-9 and TRBJ1-4; TRBD1 might be the D (5 bases). The germline gives CDR1 SEHNR, CDR2 FQNEAQ (reference sequence). Trimming shortened V by 0 bases and J by 8 bases, and 13 bases separated the two germline ends. There are 15 residues in the CDR3. CDR3 coding DNA: TGTGCCAGCAGCTTAGCGGGAGGGACGTTGGAAAAACTGTTTTTT. Translation: CASSLAGGTLEKLFF.

Regarding this clone: Different DNA sequences within this sample yield the same CDR3. The chain has TRBV30 and TRBJ1-2; no clear D gene. There are 12 residues in the CDR3. Germline CDR1 is GTSNPN and CDR2 is SVGIG (reference sequence). Between the trimmed V and J ends, which lost 0 bases and 7 bases, there was a span of 9 bases. CDR3 sequence: CAWSVGGPGYTF. CDR3 nucleotides: TGTGCCTGGAGTGTAGGAGGGCCTGGCTACACCTTC. Based on the CDR3 plus reference TRBV30 and TRBJ1-2, the full variable domain is SQTIHQWPATLVQPVGSPLSLECTVEGTSNPNLYWYRQAAGRGLQLLFYSVGIGQISSEVPQNLSASRPQDRQFILSSKKLLLSDSGFYLCAWSVGGPGYTFGSGTRLTVV.

This clone appeared a single time. V usage is TRBV27 and J usage is TRBJ2-1; no clear D. Looked up from germline, CDR1 is MNHEY and CDR2 is SMNVEV (reference sequence). This CDR3 region has 14 residues. V lost 7 bases, J lost 0 bases, and 10 bases lay in between. CDR3 loop: CASTQHLSYNEQFF. CDR3 DNA sequence: TGTGCCAGCACCCAACACCTCTCCTACAATGAGCAGTTCTTC.

In this sample, this clone turned up once. The V and J genes are TRBV11-2 and TRBJ2-7; D is perhaps TRBD2 (5 bases). V was pared by 3 bases and J by 0 bases, with 9 bases between. The CDR3 spans 14 residues. Per germline, CDR1 SGHAT and CDR2 FQNNGV. CDR3 sequence (DNA): TGTGCCAGCAGCTTGGACGGGAACTCCTACGAGCAGTACTTC. This encodes CASSLDGNSYEQYF.

The chain carries TRBV5-1 and TRBJ2-2, with unresolved D. Trimming took 5 bases from V and 5 from J, leaving 13 bases between them. Germline V gene sequence: CDR1 SGHRS, CDR2 YFSETQ. The CDR3 is 14 residues long. The CDR3 loop is CASSLSSGTGELFF. In nucleotides, the CDR3 is TGCGCCAGCAGTTTGAGCTCCGGAACCGGGGAGCTGTTTTTT.

J is TRBJ1-2 and V is TRBV27; tentative D call: TRBD1 (5 bases). The CDR3 length is 14 residues. The V end was cut by 3 bases, the J end by 6 bases, with 14 bases between. Per germline, CDR1 MNHEY and CDR2 SMNVEV (reference sequence). The DNA for the CDR3 is TGTGCCAGCAGTTTCTCAGGGCGTGGGGATGGCTACACCTTC. Its translation: CASSFSGRGDGYTF.

Only one count was recorded for this clone. The chain has TRBV29-1 and TRBJ2-1, with 7 bases fitting TRBD2. The ends lost 6 bases at V and 4 bases at J; junction bases unmatched: 15. The V gene's germline CDR1 is SQVTM and CDR2 ANQGSEA. The CDR3 has 16 residues. The CDR3 nucleotides read TGCAGCGTCCTTCAGGATAGCGGGCTAAATTACAATGAGCAGTTCTTC. It encodes CSVLQDSGLNYNEQFF.

The chain is built from TRBV29-1 and TRBJ2-1; no clear D gene. V lost 4 bases and J 5 bases, leaving 9 bases between the germline ends. This CDR3 is built from 12 residues. Germline loops: CDR1 SQVTM, CDR2 ANQGSEA. CDR3 sequence reads: CSVGGGDNEQFF. The CDR3 nucleotides read TGCAGCGTTGGAGGTGGGGACAATGAGCAGTTCTTC.

Concerning this clone: Other nucleotide sequences in the sample specify the same CDR3. The CDR3 here is CASSSGGAYNEQFF. Here the CDR3 DNA reads TGTGCCAGCAGTTCGGGGGGGGCGTACAATGAGCAGTTCTTC. The J gene is TRBJ2-1, the V gene TRBV6-5; TRBD2 aligns across 8 bases. Germline V gene sequence: CDR1 MNHEY, CDR2 SVGAGI. This CDR3 spans 14 amino acids. The J segment lost 4 bases and the V segment lost 4 bases, leaving 3 bases of the junction unmatched.

The genes are TRBV6-6 and TRBJ2-1; 10 nucleotides align to TRBD1. The germline CDR1 and CDR2 sequences are MNHNY and SVGAGI (reference sequence). The CDR3 totals 15 residues. Unmatched junction bases numbered 9, after V lost 7 bases and J lost 6 bases. As DNA, the CDR3 is TGTGCCAGCAACCCCGGGACAGGGGTAGTCAATGAGCAGTTCTTC. This gives the protein CASNPGTGVVNEQFF.

This clone was observed once. The chain recombines TRBV5-6 with TRBJ2-6; 11 bases match TRBD1. The CDR3 consists of 19 residues. V lost 3 bases and J lost 1; bases outside the gene matches: 9. The V gene's germline CDR1 is SGHDT and CDR2 YYEEEE. The CDR3 loop is CASSSIGQGARSGANVLTF. CDR3 DNA: TGTGCCAGCAGCTCGATCGGACAGGGGGCCCGATCTGGGGCCAACGTCCTGACTTTC.

The gene calls are TRBV7-2 and TRBJ2-3; TRBD1 is a possible D gene (6 bases). Trimming took off 8 bases at V and 0 bases at J, with 15 bases between the two ends. This CDR3 is 15 amino acids long. Germline V lookup: CDR1 SGHTA, CDR2 FQGNSA. DNA for the CDR3: TGTGCCAGCGGCCCGGGACAACCTAGCACAGATACGCAGTATTTT. Its translation: CASGPGQPSTDTQYF.